This paragraph covers one T cell receptor (beta chain) sequence. It lacks a known antigen. One base away there is no much larger clone; base qualities are not given. The immunoSEQ Assay, a bias-controlled multiplex PCR, was used to amplify TCRbeta CDR3 regions from genomic DNA. On the authors' methods: The number of nucleated cells in each sample was estimated from the amplification of reference gene primers within the assay. To quantify the absolute abundance of each unique TCRbeta CDR3 rearrangement, sequence reads were collapsed and filtered. For each sample, productive Simpson clonality was calculated by taking the square root of Simpson's diversity index across productive rearrangements. The source is immuneACCESS, and TCRdb retained only in-frame sequences with V and J called. Part of the clones is not carried over; for the studies checked, unresolved V genes explain less than half of this, and the remainder is unexplained. D and trimming come from the DNA, and the V and J calls and clone size come from that table. In this sample the table shows fewer than 350,000 clones, roughly 88% of which occur a single time. 2.3% of the sample rests with the top ten.

Participants in the prospective study were aged roughly 18 to 95 years, lived in under 30 United States geographic areas, and enrolled through a virtual design. In the prospective study, participants were assigned to cohorts based on the clinical history participants reported in a screening survey and a study questionnaire. In the prospective study, mobile phlebotomists collected whole blood, serum and a nasopharyngeal or oropharyngeal swab from each participant. Over a 2-month period, participants in the prospective study had the option of providing additional blood draws and questionnaires. Before DNA extraction, prospective study blood samples were shipped either frozen or at room temperature. V loses 2 bases, J loses 0 bases, and the germline ends lie 8 bases apart. The CDR3 measures 15 amino acids from cysteine to phenylalanine. Only the CDR3 DNA stays, 45 bases, in frame from base 1. Reading the germline V gene gives CDR1 MDHEN and CDR2 SYDVKM.

These data come from a study of blood T cell repertoires in COVID-19 (dated by TCRdb to 2018 to 2021). About the study as a whole: Collaborator samples came from the United States, Italy and Spain and covered acute and convalescent phases of COVID-19. Where available, HLA class I and class II types were obtained from metadata supplied by the sample provider rather than from assay-based typing. The samples were drawn from two sources: the first 160 participants of the ongoing ImmuneRACE study, and 1,000 to 1,500 subjects contributed by 6 global collaborators. The dataset comprised deeply sampled blood TCRbeta repertoires from subjects exposed to, actively infected with, or recovered from COVID-19. Sample metadata almost always included a de-identified subject ID, COVID-19 status, age in years and sex. The repertoires were made available in a free public database intended to serve as a resource for research on the immune response to SARS-CoV-2. The material from the prospective study consisted of cDNA or gDNA derived from T cells, B-cell-depleted T cells, or PBMCs. Summary of the overall study and its limitations: The amount of clinical and demographic metadata varied by source and participant and was provided uncurated.

The sample consisted of PBMCs or T cells enriched from blood (not recorded which). The chain is assembled from TRBV28 and TRBJ2-1, and TRBD1 may be the D gene, going by 6 matching bases. The sequence came from a woman aged 40 to 50 with acute COVID-19. Here is the DNA: TGTGCCAGCAGTTTACAGGGGCCCTCCTACAATGAGCAGTTCTTC. The encoded protein is CASSLQGPSYNEQFF.